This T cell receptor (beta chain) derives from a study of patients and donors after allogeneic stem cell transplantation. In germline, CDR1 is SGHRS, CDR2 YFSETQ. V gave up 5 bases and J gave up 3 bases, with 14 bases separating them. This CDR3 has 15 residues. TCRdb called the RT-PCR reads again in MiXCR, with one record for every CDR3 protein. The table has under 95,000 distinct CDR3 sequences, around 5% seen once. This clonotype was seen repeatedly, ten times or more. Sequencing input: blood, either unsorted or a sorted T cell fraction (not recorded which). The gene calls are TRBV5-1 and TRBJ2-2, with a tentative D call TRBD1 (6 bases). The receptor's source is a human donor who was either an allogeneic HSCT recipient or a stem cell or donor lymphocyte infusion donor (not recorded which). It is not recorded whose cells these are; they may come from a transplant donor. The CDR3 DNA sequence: TGCGCCAGCAGTCAAGGACAGAGGTACACCGGGGAGCTGTTTTTT. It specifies CASSQGQRYTGELFF.